A single sample is the source of the 25 T cell receptor beta chains below, sequenced in a study of T cells expressing NK-cell markers. For each CDR3 protein, TCRdb gives one entry from its re-call of the 5' RACE reads, without DNA. Found here are roughly 180,000 distinct CDR3 sequences; the top ten clones hold around 21%. Sequencing was carried out using blood T cells: a sorted CD56 or NKG2C T cell subset, CD4+ or CD8+ T cells, or bulk PBMC T cells (not recorded which). These receptors were obtained from a man aged 18-75 years in good health.

The chain has TRBV3-1 and TRBJ2-7. This CDR3 contains 14 residues. Germline V gene sequence: CDR1 LGHDT, CDR2 YNNKEL (reference sequence). The CDR3 sequence: CASSPVHSYYEQYF.

Here the CDR3 reads CASSLAGVWQETQYF. This chain links TRBV7-9 with TRBJ2-5; TCRdb reports TRBD1, a call that lacks DNA to check it against. Germline CDR1 SEHNR, CDR2 FQNEAQ (reference sequence). The CDR3 is made up of 15 amino acids.

The chain employs TRBV19 and TRBJ2-3; TCRdb designates TRBD1, a call that cannot be tested without DNA. Germline CDR1 is LNHDA and CDR2 is SQIVND (reference sequence). The length of the CDR3 is 14 residues. CDR3: CASSGDSRADTQYF.

The rearrangement links TRBV11-2 to TRBJ1-2. CDR3 length equals 12 residues. Per germline, CDR1 SGHAT and CDR2 FQNNGV. The CDR3 loop reads CASSLGLDGYTF.

This rearrangement joins TRBV10-3 to TRBJ2-2; the D call of TRBD2 rests on TCRdb alone, since no DNA is present to check it. CDR1 and CDR2 (germline): ENHRY, SYGVKD. This CDR3 region has 14 residues. CDR3 sequence: CAISDPRFTGELFF.

The chain uses TRBV4-2 and TRBJ2-1; lacking DNA, the TRBD2 call made by TCRdb goes unchecked. The germline V gene encodes CDR1 LGHNA and CDR2 YNFKEQ. The CDR3 length is 17 residues. The chain's CDR3 is CASSQEVGGQTYNEQFF.

V and J are TRBV20-1 and TRBJ2-4; the TRBD1 assignment by TCRdb is unverifiable without DNA. The CDR3 has 11 amino acids. Germline V gene sequence: CDR1 DFQATT, CDR2 SNEGSKA (reference sequence). The CDR3 is CSAVRAGIQYF.

This chain joins TRBV7-9 and TRBJ2-4; the D gene TCRdb calls, TRBD1, cannot be checked with no DNA. This CDR3 is built from 15 residues. The germline V gene encodes CDR1 SEHNR and CDR2 FQNEAQ (reference sequence). CDR3 sequence: CASSLDSGGQNIQYF. Filled out from reference TRBV7-9 and TRBJ2-4, the complete variable domain reads DTGVSQNPRHKITKRGQNVTFRCDPISEHNRLYWYRQTLGQGPEFLTYFQNEAQLEKSRLLSDRFSAERPKGSFSTLEIQRTEQGDSAMYLCASSLDSGGQNIQYFGAGTRLSVL.

CDR3 sequence: CSARDRTATGYEQYF. This sequence joins TRBV20-1 and TRBJ2-7; TCRdb's D call, TRBD1, is unchecked because there is no DNA. This CDR3 contains 15 residues. CDR1 and CDR2 from the germline V gene are DFQATT and SNEGSKA (reference sequence).

This rearrangement joins TRBV5-4 to TRBJ2-2. This CDR3 contains 15 residues. Germline CDR1 SGHNT, CDR2 YYREEE (reference sequence). CDR3 protein: CASSLGTLNTGELFF.

V usage is TRBV7-2 and J usage is TRBJ2-7; TCRdb gives TRBD2 as the D gene, but with no DNA this cannot be confirmed. This CDR3 spans 15 amino acids. Germline V gene data show CDR1 as SGHTA and CDR2 as FQGNSA. The CDR3 region is CASSQGTSGSYEQYF.

The chain joins TRBV7-2 to TRBJ2-1. CDR3 size: 13 residues. Germline lookup yields CDR1 SGHTA and CDR2 FQGNSA. The CDR3 loop is CASSFEIWHEQFF. Full variable domain (outside the CDR3, taken from reference TRBV7-2 and TRBJ2-1): GAGVSQSPSNKVTEKGKDVELRCDPISGHTALYWYRQSLGQGLEFLIYFQGNSAPDKSGLPSDRFSAERTGGSVSTLTIQRTQQEDSAVYLCASSFEIWHEQFFGPGTRLTVL.

The rearrangement joins TRBV12-3 or TRBV12-4 to TRBJ2-2; no DNA is available, so the TRBD1 call from TCRdb remains unchecked. The CDR3 has 15 amino acids. CDR3 protein: CASNEDRGNTGELFF.

The J gene is TRBJ2-7, the V gene TRBV12-3 or TRBV12-4; the D call from TCRdb, TRBD1, cannot be confirmed without DNA. CDR3 length: 16 residues. This CDR3 reads CASSLEWGHQSYEQYF.

The J gene is TRBJ2-5, the V gene TRBV7-9; TCRdb indicates TRBD1, and absent DNA this call remains unverified. The CDR3 is made up of 16 amino acids. Per germline, CDR1 SEHNR and CDR2 FQNEAQ (reference sequence). CDR3 sequence reads: CASSPPVGRSQETQYF.

The chain links TRBV4-1 to TRBJ2-1. Per the germline V gene, CDR1 is MGHRA and CDR2 is YSYEKL. CDR3 length equals 14 residues. The CDR3 loop reads CASSPGRLANEQFF.

The gene calls are TRBV12-3 or TRBV12-4 and TRBJ2-5; checking the TCRdb D call of TRBD2 is not possible without DNA. This CDR3 spans 16 amino acids. The CDR3 is CASTLSGLAGQETQYF.

The rearrangement uses TRBV12-3 or TRBV12-4 and TRBJ1-1; TCRdb's D call of TRBD1 is untestable without DNA. This CDR3 comprises 16 residues. The CDR3 protein is CASSFPPDGTNTEAFF.

The rearrangement joins TRBV19 to TRBJ2-4. The CDR3 sequence is 15 residues long. CDR1 and CDR2 (germline): LNHDA, SQIVND (reference sequence). CDR3 in amino acids: CASSIYAESKNIQYF. The full variable domain, rest sourced from reference TRBV19 and TRBJ2-4, is DGGITQSPKYLFRKEGQNVTLSCEQNLNHDAMYWYRQDPGQGLRLIYYSQIVNDFQKGDIAEGYSVSREKKESFPLTVTSAQKNPTAFYLCASSIYAESKNIQYFGAGTRLSVL.

This rearrangement joins TRBV5-6 to TRBJ2-7; the TRBD1 assignment by TCRdb is unverifiable without DNA. CDR1 is SGHDT, CDR2 YYEEEE, per germline. CDR3 length: 15 residues. The CDR3 is CASSLVPGGTYEQYF.

V is TRBV7-9 and J is TRBJ2-5. Germline V lookup: CDR1 SEHNR, CDR2 FQNEAQ (reference sequence). The CDR3 runs 14 residues. This CDR3 is CASSLVGNQETQYF.

The J gene is TRBJ2-3, the V gene TRBV12-3 or TRBV12-4; the D gene TCRdb calls, TRBD1, cannot be checked with no DNA. The CDR3 loop spans 19 amino acids. CDR3: CASSSPPLEESPSTDTQYF.

The chain employs TRBV27 and TRBJ1-5; lacking DNA, the TRBD1 call made by TCRdb goes unchecked. Germline V CDR1 and CDR2: MNHEY, SMNVEV (reference sequence). There are 16 residues in the CDR3. This CDR3 is CASSLAGAGRSQPQHF.

The chain has TRBV7-9 and TRBJ1-2; TCRdb picks TRBD1, but there is no DNA to check that call. CDR3 length equals 16 residues. Per the germline V gene, CDR1 is SEHNR and CDR2 is FQNEAQ (reference sequence). CDR3 sequence reads: CASSPGGQGLNYGYTF.

The rearrangement links TRBV6-2 or TRBV6-3 to TRBJ2-1; TCRdb lists TRBD2, though no DNA is available to test this call. Germline V lookup: CDR1 MNHEY, CDR2 SVGEGT. The CDR3 contains 17 residues. The CDR3 region is CASSYSSIAGAYNEQFF.